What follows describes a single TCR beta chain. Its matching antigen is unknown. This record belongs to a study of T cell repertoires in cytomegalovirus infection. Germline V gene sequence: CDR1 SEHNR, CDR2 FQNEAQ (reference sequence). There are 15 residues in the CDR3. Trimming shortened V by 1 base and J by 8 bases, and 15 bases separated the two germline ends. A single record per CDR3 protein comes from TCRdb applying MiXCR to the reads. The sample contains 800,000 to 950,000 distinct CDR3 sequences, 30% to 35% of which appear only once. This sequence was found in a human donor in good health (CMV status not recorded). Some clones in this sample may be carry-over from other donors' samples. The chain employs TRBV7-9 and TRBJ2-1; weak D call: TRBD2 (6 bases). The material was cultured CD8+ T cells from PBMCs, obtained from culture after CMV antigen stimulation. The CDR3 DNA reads TGTGCCAGCAGCTTAGGTGGGACTCCCCAAGATGAGCAGTTCTTC. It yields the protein CASSLGGTPQDEQFF.